The clone carrying this TCR beta chain was counted many times. The record originates from a study of T cells in Graves' hyperthyroidism and ophthalmopathy. Amplified regions were TCR beta CDR3 sequences from RNA transcripts. The HTBI primer set served for first-round RT-PCR of the TCR CDR3. TCRdb itself ran the multiplex PCR reads through MiXCR, one entry per CDR3 protein. The sample consists of hundreds of thousands of distinct CDR3 sequences, roughly 45% of them appearing once. CDR1 SNHLY and CDR2 FYNNEI come from the germline V gene. This CDR3 region has 13 residues. The germline V and J ends were trimmed by 3 bases and 9 bases, with 12 bases remaining between them.

The receptor was derived from an adult man with Graves' disease, either hyperthyroidism or ophthalmopathy (not recorded which). What was sequenced was peripheral blood or thyroid tissue (not recorded which). V gene TRBV2 combines with J gene TRBJ1-5; D gene uncertain. The CDR3 reads CASSDGRELPQHF. DNA of the CDR3: TGTGCCAGCAGTGATGGGAGGGAACTGCCCCAGCATTTT.